This T cell receptor beta chain comes out of a study of blood T cell repertoires in COVID-19. Study-wide context: Sites across the United States, Italy and Spain contributed samples from acute and convalescent COVID-19. Sample material is recorded as cDNA or gDNA derived from T cells, B-cell-depleted T cells, or PBMCs.

The authors' processing: Estimates of nucleated cell counts were drawn from the amplification of reference gene primers. Generated by immunoSEQ multiplex PCR, the TCRdb table keeps only in-frame clones and is missing some. V and J calls and clone size are those listed in that table; D and trimming were worked out from the DNA. The repertoire includes approximately 190,000 clones, 70% to 90% of them detected once, and roughly 6.2% sits in the top ten. After removal of 2 bases from V and 5 bases from J, the junction contained 7 bases not matched to a gene. This CDR3 comprises 15 residues. Germline loops: CDR1 SGHTA, CDR2 FQGNSA.

The rearrangement links TRBV7-2 to TRBJ1-1, with 8 bases fitting TRBD1. This clonotype was sampled from a woman in her thirties or forties who had recovered from COVID-19. The sample taken for sequencing was peripheral blood. CDR3 amino acids: CASSLSGGAGTEAFF. Written as DNA, the CDR3 is TGTGCCAGCAGCTTATCAGGGGGCGCGGGTACTGAAGCTTTCTTT.